This is a list of T cell receptor beta chains from one sample in a study of regulatory T cells in long-lasting Graves disease. In TCRdb, the multiplex PCR reads were re-called with MiXCR into one record per CDR3 protein. The repertoire holds about 350,000 distinct CDR3 sequences, with 16% as singletons. The same data also went into a second study, on T cells in Graves' hyperthyroidism and ophthalmopathy.

Sample: peripheral blood mononuclear cells (PBMCs), taken at new diagnosis, from a patient treated with antithyroid drugs. These TCRs come from a man aged 35-49 years with Graves disease. Both conserved end residues are part of each CDR3. Each record gives: CDR3 DNA, CDR3 protein, V gene, J gene, D gene, clone size. D genes are given only for firm matches. Rows may omit the clone size; those that give it use once, few, many or a size class.

DNA: TGTGCCAGCAGCTTTACCCTTGCGGGAGGGCCTAGCGAGCAGTACTTC
CDR3: CASSFTLAGGPSEQYF
V: TRBV11-2
J: TRBJ2-7
D: TRBD2
size: .

DNA: TGTGCCAGCAGTGTGAAGCGGGGGTGGAATGAGCAGTTCTTC
CDR3: CASSVKRGWNEQFF
V: TRBV2
J: TRBJ2-1
D: TRBD2
size: many

DNA: TGTGCCAGCAGCCCGAGGACAGGGACCGGGGAGCTGTTTTTT
CDR3: CASSPRTGTGELFF
V: TRBV3-1
J: TRBJ2-2
D: TRBD1
size: many

DNA: TGTGCCTGCAGTGTTGGGGGCTCCTATAATTCACCCCTCCACTTT
CDR3: CACSVGGSYNSPLHF
V: TRBV25-1
J: TRBJ1-6
D: .
size: .

DNA: TGCAGCGTGGGATACAATACCGAAAAACTGTTTTTT
CDR3: CSVGYNTEKLFF
V: TRBV29-1
J: TRBJ1-4
D: .
size: many

DNA: TGTGCCAGCAGCTTGACAGAAGCCGGGGAGCTGTTTTTT
CDR3: CASSLTEAGELFF
V: TRBV7-2
J: TRBJ2-2
D: .
size: many

DNA: TGCGCCAGCAGCCAAGGAAAACAGGGGGACGAGCAGTACTTC
CDR3: CASSQGKQGDEQYF
V: TRBV4-3
J: TRBJ2-7
D: TRBD1
size: few

DNA: TGTGCCACCAGTGATCCTACAGCCTCTAACTATGGCTACACCTTC
CDR3: CATSDPTASNYGYTF
V: TRBV24-1
J: TRBJ1-2
D: .
size: many

DNA: TGTGCCAGCAAAGTCCGGCAGGAAAGGAATGAAAAACTGTTTTTT
CDR3: CASKVRQERNEKLFF
V: TRBV2
J: TRBJ1-4
D: .
size: many

DNA: TGCAGTGCTAGTCATCCGGGACACCGAAACACCATATATTTT
CDR3: CSASHPGHRNTIYF
V: TRBV20-1
J: TRBJ1-3
D: .
size: .

DNA: TGTGCCAGCAGCCAGAGTGGAGGCTACGAAAAACTGTTTTTT
CDR3: CASSQSGGYEKLFF
V: TRBV3-1
J: TRBJ1-4
D: .
size: .

DNA: TGTGCCAGCAGTCCCCATCCGGGGGGCCGCGCGAACACCGGGGAGCTGTTTTTT
CDR3: CASSPHPGGRANTGELFF
V: TRBV12-3/TRBV12-4
J: TRBJ2-2
D: .
size: few

DNA: TGTGCCAGTAGTATAGGGGCGGTACCGGGACAGGGGCGGAACATTCAGTACTTC
CDR3: CASSIGAVPGQGRNIQYF
V: TRBV19
J: TRBJ2-4
D: TRBD1
size: .

DNA: TGTGCCAGCAGCGTAGTTGTAGGACCGGGACAGGGGGCTACCGGGGAGCTGTTTTTT
CDR3: CASSVVVGPGQGATGELFF
V: TRBV9
J: TRBJ2-2
D: TRBD1
size: few

DNA: TGTGCCAGCAGTTTACACAGATCGTTCGACGAGCAGTACTTC
CDR3: CASSLHRSFDEQYF
V: TRBV12-3/TRBV12-4
J: TRBJ2-7
D: .
size: many

DNA: TGTGCCAGCAGTTTAGAATACGGACAGCCAACGCAGTATTTT
CDR3: CASSLEYGQPTQYF
V: TRBV27
J: TRBJ2-3
D: .
size: many

DNA: TGTGCCAGCAGCGAGAGGGGGACTAGCGGGGCCGGAAGCACAGATACGCAGTATTTT
CDR3: CASSERGTSGAGSTDTQYF
V: TRBV9
J: TRBJ2-3
D: TRBD2
size: .

DNA: TGTGCCAGCAGTGAAGCTGGGGACTGGTCGGAGGGCTACACCTTC
CDR3: CASSEAGDWSEGYTF
V: TRBV2
J: TRBJ1-2
D: .
size: many

DNA: TGTGCCAGCAGTTTCTCAGGGGATGTAAACTATGGCTACACCTTC
CDR3: CASSFSGDVNYGYTF
V: TRBV28
J: TRBJ1-2
D: .
size: .

DNA: TGCGCCAGCAGCTTCGCCGGGACTAGCGGGGGGGTTGAGCAGTTCTTC
CDR3: CASSFAGTSGGVEQFF
V: TRBV5-1
J: TRBJ2-1
D: TRBD2
size: .